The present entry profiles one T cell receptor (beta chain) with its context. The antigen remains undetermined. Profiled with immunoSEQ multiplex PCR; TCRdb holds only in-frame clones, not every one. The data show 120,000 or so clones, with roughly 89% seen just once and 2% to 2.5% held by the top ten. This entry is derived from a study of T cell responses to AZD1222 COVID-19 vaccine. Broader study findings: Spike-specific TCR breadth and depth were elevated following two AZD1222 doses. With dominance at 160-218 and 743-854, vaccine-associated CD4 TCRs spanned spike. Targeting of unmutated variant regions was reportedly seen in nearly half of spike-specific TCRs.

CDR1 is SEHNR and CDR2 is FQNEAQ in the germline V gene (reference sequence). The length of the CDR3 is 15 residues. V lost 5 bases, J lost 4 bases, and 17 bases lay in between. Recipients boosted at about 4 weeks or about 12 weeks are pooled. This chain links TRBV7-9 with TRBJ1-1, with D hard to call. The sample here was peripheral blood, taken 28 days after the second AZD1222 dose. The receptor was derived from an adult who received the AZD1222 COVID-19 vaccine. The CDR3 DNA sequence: TGTGCCAGCAGCCCCGGCCCCGAGGTGGGCACTGAAGCTTTCTTT. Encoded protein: CASSPGPEVGTEAFF.